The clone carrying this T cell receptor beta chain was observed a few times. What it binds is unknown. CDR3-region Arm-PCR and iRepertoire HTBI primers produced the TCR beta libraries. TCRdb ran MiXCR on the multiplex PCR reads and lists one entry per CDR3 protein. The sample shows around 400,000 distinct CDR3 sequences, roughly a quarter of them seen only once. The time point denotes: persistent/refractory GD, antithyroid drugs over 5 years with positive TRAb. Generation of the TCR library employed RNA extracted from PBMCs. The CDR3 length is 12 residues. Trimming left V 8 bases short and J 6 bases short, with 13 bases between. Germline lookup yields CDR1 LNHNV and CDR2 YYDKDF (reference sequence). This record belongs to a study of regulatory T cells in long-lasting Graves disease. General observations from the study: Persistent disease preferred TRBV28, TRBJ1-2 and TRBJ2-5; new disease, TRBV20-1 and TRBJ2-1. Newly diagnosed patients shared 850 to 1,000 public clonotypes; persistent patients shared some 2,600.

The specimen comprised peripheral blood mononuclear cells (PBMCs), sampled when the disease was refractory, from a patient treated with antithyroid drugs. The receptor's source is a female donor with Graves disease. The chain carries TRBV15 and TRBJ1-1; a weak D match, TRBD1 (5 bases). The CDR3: CATSRDGPEAFF. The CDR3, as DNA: TGTGCCACCTCCCGGGACGGCCCTGAAGCTTTCTTT.